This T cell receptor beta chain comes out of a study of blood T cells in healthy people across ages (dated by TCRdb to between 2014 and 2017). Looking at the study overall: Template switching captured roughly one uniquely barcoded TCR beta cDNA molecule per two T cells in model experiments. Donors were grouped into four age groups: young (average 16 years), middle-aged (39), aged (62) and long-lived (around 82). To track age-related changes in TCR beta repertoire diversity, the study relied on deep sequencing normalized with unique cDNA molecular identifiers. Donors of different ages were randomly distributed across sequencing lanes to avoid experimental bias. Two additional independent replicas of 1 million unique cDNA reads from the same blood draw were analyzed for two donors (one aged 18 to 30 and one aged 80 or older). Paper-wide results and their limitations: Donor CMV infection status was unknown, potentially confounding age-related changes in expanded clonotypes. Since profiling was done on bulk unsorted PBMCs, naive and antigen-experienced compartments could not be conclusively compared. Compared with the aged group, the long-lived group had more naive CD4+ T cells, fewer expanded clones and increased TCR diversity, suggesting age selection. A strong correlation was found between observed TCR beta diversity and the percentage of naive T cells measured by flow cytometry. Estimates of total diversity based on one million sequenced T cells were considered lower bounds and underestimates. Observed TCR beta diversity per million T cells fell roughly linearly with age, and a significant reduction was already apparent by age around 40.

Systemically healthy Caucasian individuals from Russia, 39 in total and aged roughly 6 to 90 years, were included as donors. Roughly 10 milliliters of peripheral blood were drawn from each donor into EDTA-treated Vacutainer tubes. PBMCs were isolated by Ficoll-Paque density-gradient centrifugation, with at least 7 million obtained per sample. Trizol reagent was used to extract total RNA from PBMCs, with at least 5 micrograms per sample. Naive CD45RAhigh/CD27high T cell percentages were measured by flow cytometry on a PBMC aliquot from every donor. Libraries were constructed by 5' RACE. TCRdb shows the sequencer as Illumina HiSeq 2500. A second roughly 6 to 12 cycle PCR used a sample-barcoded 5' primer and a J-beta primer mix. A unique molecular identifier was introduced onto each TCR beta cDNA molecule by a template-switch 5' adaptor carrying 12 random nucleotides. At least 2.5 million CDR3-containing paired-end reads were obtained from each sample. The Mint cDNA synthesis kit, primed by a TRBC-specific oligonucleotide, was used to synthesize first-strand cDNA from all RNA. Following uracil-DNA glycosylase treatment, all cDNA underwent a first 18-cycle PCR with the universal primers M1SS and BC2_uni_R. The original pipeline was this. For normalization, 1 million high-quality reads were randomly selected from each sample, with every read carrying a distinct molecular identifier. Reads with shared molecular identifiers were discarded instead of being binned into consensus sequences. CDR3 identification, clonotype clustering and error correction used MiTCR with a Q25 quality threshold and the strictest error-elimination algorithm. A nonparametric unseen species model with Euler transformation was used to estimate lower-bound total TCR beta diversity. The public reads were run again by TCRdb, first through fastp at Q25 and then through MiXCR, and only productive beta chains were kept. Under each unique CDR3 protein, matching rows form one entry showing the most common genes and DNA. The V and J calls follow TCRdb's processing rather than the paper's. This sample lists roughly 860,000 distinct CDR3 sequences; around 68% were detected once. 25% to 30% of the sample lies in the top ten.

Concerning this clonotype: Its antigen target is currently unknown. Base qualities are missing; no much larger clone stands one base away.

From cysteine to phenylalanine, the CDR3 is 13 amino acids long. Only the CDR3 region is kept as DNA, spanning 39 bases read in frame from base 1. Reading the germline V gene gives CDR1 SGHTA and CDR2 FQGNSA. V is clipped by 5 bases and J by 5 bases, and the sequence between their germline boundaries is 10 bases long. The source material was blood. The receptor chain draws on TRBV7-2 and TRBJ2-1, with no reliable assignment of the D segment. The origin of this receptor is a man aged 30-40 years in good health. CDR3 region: CASSQTWDNEQFF. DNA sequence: TGTGCCAGCAGCCAGACATGGGACAATGAGCAGTTCTTC.